The TCR beta chain described here comes from a study of cytomegalovirus exposure and HLA in healthy donors. It was with 60 Vbeta and 13 Jbeta primers that the PCR ran. Sequencing was performed with immunoSEQ multiplex PCR; in TCRdb, only in-frame clones are kept and a portion is missing. The profile shows 150,000 or so clones, roughly four fifths of them singletons. This TCR derives from a woman between 40 and 55 years old in good health and CMV-seronegative. Sequencing was performed on PBMCs.

DNA for the CDR3: TGTGCCAGCAGTTCCCCCGGACTAGCGGGAGAAAGAGGCGATGAGCAGTTCTTC. The encoded protein is CASSSPGLAGERGDEQFF. The chain employs TRBV27 and TRBJ2-1; 13 bases are a match to TRBD2. V lost 4 bases, J lost 8 bases, and 14 bases stayed unmatched. The CDR3 is 18 amino acids. Germline assignment: CDR1 MNHEY and CDR2 SMNVEV (reference sequence).